This T cell receptor (beta chain) was recovered during a study of T-cell memory formation after mild COVID-19. Study background: Clustering of TCRs was largely donor specific.

This CDR3 has 14 amino acids. Germline CDR1 SQVTM, CDR2 ANQGSEA. Points from the study as a whole: Some clones that responded were present in memory (sampled pre-infection), which suggests cross-reactive memory joined.

Each CDR3 protein gets one entry after TCRdb re-called the 5' RACE reads with MiXCR. Among about half a million distinct CDR3 sequences listed, roughly 20% were seen once. This clonotype appeared a few times. What it binds is unknown. The germline gene is not matched at one end of the junction; a read error may be the cause. The TCR was taken from an adult woman who had mild COVID-19 (a few samples of this study predate the infection). Cell type and time point are not known. The specimen sequenced was PBMCs or a T cell subset sorted from them (not recorded which). V is TRBV29-1 and J is TRBJ2-7; 9 bases agree with TRBD1. CDR3 DNA sequence: TGCAGCGTTTTCGTCCCGGGACAGGGCCCCATCCCCATATTC. It encodes CSVFVPGQGPIPIF.